This T cell receptor beta chain was recovered during a study of T cells in Graves' hyperthyroidism and ophthalmopathy. Study-level findings and limits: Separating ophthalmopathy from stable hyperthyroidism was achieved by a 13 V-J model.

An absence of ophthalmopathy progression within 18 months meant stable Graves' hyperthyroidism. Those patients with uncontrolled infection, other autoimmune disease, pregnancy or lactation were excluded. Each diagnosis was grounded in clinical symptoms, serum thyroxine and TRAb, thyroid ultrasound, and orbital computed tomography. This clonotype was seen ten or more times. The antigen remains unidentified. RNA transcripts gave rise to amplified TCR beta CDR3 regions. A first-round RT-PCR of the TCR CDR3 used the HTBI primer set. TCRdb re-called the multiplex PCR reads with MiXCR, one entry per CDR3 protein. The table has 350,000 to 400,000 distinct CDR3 sequences, approximately 15% seen once. CDR1 and CDR2 from the germline V gene are SGDLS and YYNGEE. With 1 base clipped from V and 3 bases from J, the junction kept 9 bases outside the gene matches. The CDR3 is 16 amino acids.

The rearrangement joins TRBV9 to TRBJ1-2, with 7 bases aligning to TRBD1. The sequenced sample consisted of blood. This clonotype was obtained from a woman aged 55 to 70 with Graves' hyperthyroidism. DNA of the CDR3: TGTGCCAGCAGCGTAAACGCAGGGGGGTTGGACTATGGCTACACCTTC. Translation: CASSVNAGGLDYGYTF. The whole variable domain, filled in from reference TRBV9 and TRBJ1-2, reads DSGVTQTPKHLITATGQRVTLRCSPRSGDLSVYWYQQSLDQGLQFLIQYYNGEERAKGNILERFSAQQFPDLHSELNLSSLELGDSALYFCASSVNAGGLDYGYTFGSGTRLTVV.